A single sample is the source of the 27 T cell receptor beta chains below, sequenced in a study of blood T cells in healthy people across ages. With a J-beta primer mix and a sample-barcoded 5' primer, a second PCR ran about 7 to 11 cycles. TCRdb re-derived calls from the 5' RACE reads in MiXCR, one entry per CDR3 protein. The sample lists about 1,600,000 distinct CDR3 sequences, about 40% occurring once. Sample: blood. These receptors originate from a woman aged 18-29 years in good health.

The rearrangement joins TRBV21-1 to TRBJ2-7; the table's D call, TRBD2, has no DNA check behind it. TRBV21-1 constitutes a pseudogene. This CDR3 region has 13 residues. This CDR3 reads CARGPARDYEQYF. The CDR3 coding sequence is TGTGCCCGGGGCCCTGCGCGGGACTACGAGCAGTACTTC.

This chain joins TRBV6-5 and TRBJ1-2, with a weak D call TRBD1 (5 bases). V gave up 0 bases and J gave up 10 bases, with 21 bases separating them. Germline CDR1 and CDR2: MNHEY and SVGAGI. The CDR3 runs to 16 residues. In nucleotides, the CDR3 is TGTGCCAGCAGTTACTCCCCTGGGGACGGCCTGAGGGACTACACCTTC. This translates into CASSYSPGDGLRDYTF.

This clonotype was observed a handful of times. The chain links TRBV27 to TRBJ1-2; 7 bases line up with TRBD1. The CDR3 is 16 amino acids. The germline CDR1 and CDR2 sequences are MNHEY and SMNVEV (reference sequence). The junction had 8 bases not matched to a gene; V was cut back by 0 bases and J by 4 bases. This CDR3 is CASSLSKTGRTYGYTF. DNA for the CDR3: TGTGCCAGCAGTTTATCGAAGACAGGGAGGACCTATGGCTACACCTTC.

This sequence joins TRBV28 and TRBJ2-3; 9 bases map to TRBD2. Germline V gene sequence: CDR1 MDHEN, CDR2 SYDVKM. The CDR3 runs 13 residues. The V segment lost 6 bases and the J segment 6 bases; nucleotides outside the gene matches: 4. This chain's CDR3 is CASRRGGVDTQYF. The CDR3 DNA reads TGTGCCAGCAGGCGCGGGGGGGTTGATACGCAGTATTTT.

The J gene is TRBJ1-1, the V gene TRBV4-1; a possible D gene is TRBD1 (5 bases). The germline V gene encodes CDR1 MGHRA and CDR2 YSYEKL. The V end lost 0 bases, the J end lost 6 bases, and 11 bases lay between the germline ends. The CDR3 sequence is 14 residues long. The CDR3 reads CASSQEGDGAEAFF. The CDR3 nucleotides read TGCGCCAGCAGCCAAGAAGGGGATGGGGCTGAAGCTTTCTTT.

This clonotype was counted only a few times. The chain employs TRBV9 and TRBJ2-5, with D perhaps matching TRBD1 (5 bases). This CDR3 spans 13 amino acids. CDR1 is SGDLS, CDR2 YYNGEE, per germline. Trimming took 3 bases from V and 0 from J, leaving 6 bases between them. This CDR3 is CASSEGYQETQYF. DNA for the CDR3: TGTGCCAGCAGCGAGGGGTACCAAGAGACCCAGTACTTC.

The V and J genes are TRBV2 and TRBJ2-1, with a tentative D call TRBD2 (6 bases). This CDR3 comprises 14 residues. With 4 bases removed from V and 3 bases from J, the gap between germline ends came to 10 bases. Looked up from germline, CDR1 is SNHLY and CDR2 is FYNNEI. CDR3 amino acids: CASSGGAFYNEQFF. The CDR3 DNA sequence: TGTGCCAGCAGTGGCGGGGCCTTCTACAATGAGCAGTTCTTC. The entire variable domain, with the rest obtained from reference TRBV2 and TRBJ2-1, is as follows: EPEVTQTPSHQVTQMGQEVILRCVPISNHLYFYWYRQILGQKVEFLVSFYNNEISEKSEIFDDQFSVERPDGSNFTLKIRSTKLEDSAMYFCASSGGAFYNEQFFGPGTRLTVL.

This chain uses TRBV9 with TRBJ2-3; tentatively, D is TRBD2 (6 bases). In germline, CDR1 is SGDLS, CDR2 YYNGEE. Trimming took off 5 bases at V and 2 bases at J, with 12 bases between the two ends. CDR3 length: 14 residues. As DNA, the CDR3 is TGTGCCAGCAGTCCGGGGGTCTTCACAGATACGCAGTATTTT. Translated: CASSPGVFTDTQYF.

CDR3 loop: CASSPRTGAENEKLFF. CDR3 DNA: TGTGCCAGCTCACCGCGGACAGGGGCCGAAAATGAAAAACTGTTTTTT. V usage is TRBV18 and J usage is TRBJ1-4; 9 nucleotides match TRBD1. With V trimmed by 3 bases and J by 5 bases, 7 bases remained unmatched. The CDR3 totals 16 residues. The germline CDR1 and CDR2 sequences are KGHSH and LQKENI.

The V and J genes are TRBV2 and TRBJ2-7; either TRBD1 or TRBD2 may supply D (6 bases each). With 6 bases removed from V and 5 bases from J, the gap between germline ends came to 14 bases. This CDR3 has 13 amino acids. CDR1 is SNHLY and CDR2 is FYNNEI in the germline V gene. Written as DNA, the CDR3 is TGTGCCAGCAGACTAGGGGGGCCCCACGAGCAGTACTTC. Translating it yields CASRLGGPHEQYF.

A few counts support this clonotype. The CDR3 DNA sequence: TGTGCCAGCAGTTTAGTCCCCGGACTAGCGGGGAATGAGCAGTTCTTC. Its translation: CASSLVPGLAGNEQFF. The gene calls are TRBV27 and TRBJ2-1; 12 bases are shared with TRBD2. J gave up 7 bases and V 2 bases, and 6 bases lay outside the gene matches. Germline values: CDR1 MNHEY, CDR2 SMNVEV (reference sequence). CDR3 size: 16 residues.

This clonotype was observed a handful of times. This rearrangement joins TRBV18 to TRBJ2-3; D ambiguous. Trimming removed 3 bases from V and 6 bases from J, with 13 bases in between. The CDR3 spans 14 residues. The germline V gene encodes CDR1 KGHSH and CDR2 LQKENI. The CDR3 sequence: CASSPAIFTDTQYF. In DNA form, the CDR3 reads TGTGCCAGCTCACCGGCGATTTTTACCGATACGCAGTATTTT.

The chain couples TRBV11-3 to TRBJ2-7, with 9 bases aligning to TRBD1. The length of the CDR3 is 16 residues. Trimming cost V 5 bases and J 3 bases; bases outside gene matches: 11. Germline-derived CDR1 and CDR2 are SGHNT and YENEEA. CDR3 sequence reads: CASSGQGPASGYEQYF. The CDR3 region has the DNA TGTGCCAGCAGCGGACAGGGGCCAGCTTCGGGCTACGAGCAGTACTTC.

This rearrangement joins TRBV6-5 to TRBJ2-1; 10 nucleotides match TRBD2. J was trimmed by 9 bases and V by 2 bases; bases with no gene match: 10. Per germline, CDR1 MNHEY and CDR2 SVGAGI. The CDR3 is made up of 16 amino acids. The DNA for the CDR3 is TGTGCCAGCAGTTACAATCCAGCGGGAGGGCCCAGTGAGCAGTTCTTC. This codes for CASSYNPAGGPSEQFF.

This chain uses TRBV6-5 with TRBJ2-1, with D perhaps matching TRBD2 (6 bases). This CDR3 comprises 16 residues. Germline V gene data show CDR1 as MNHEY and CDR2 as SVGAGI. Trimming cost V 6 bases and J 9 bases, with 24 bases left between them. The CDR3 spells CASRTTPRLGEGEQFF. In DNA form, the CDR3 reads TGTGCCAGCAGGACGACACCGAGACTAGGTGAGGGTGAGCAGTTCTTC.

The rearrangement uses TRBV20-1 and TRBJ2-1; D is ambiguous. V dropped 0 bases and J dropped 10 bases, with 7 bases sitting between them. Germline V gene data show CDR1 as DFQATT and CDR2 as SNEGSKA (reference sequence). This CDR3 is 11 amino acids long. CDR3 coding DNA: TGCAGTGCTAGAGATTACCCCGAGCAGTTCTTC. This translates into CSARDYPEQFF.

The chain links TRBV3-1 to TRBJ1-6; no reliable D call. Germline V lookup: CDR1 LGHDT, CDR2 YNNKEL (reference sequence). The V end lost 9 bases, the J end lost 0 bases, and 12 bases lay between the germline ends. This CDR3 comprises 15 residues. The CDR3 DNA reads TGTGCCAGTTCAGACGGAGACTCCTATAATTCACCCCTCCACTTT. Protein: CASSDGDSYNSPLHF.

This chain joins TRBV20-1 and TRBJ2-1; D is possibly TRBD1 (5 bases). Germline CDR1 reads DFQATT; CDR2 reads SNEGSKA (reference sequence). There are 16 residues in the CDR3. V dropped 5 bases and J dropped 8 bases, with 25 bases sitting between them. The CDR3: CSAGSRRTPVRDEQFF. CDR3 DNA: TGCAGTGCTGGGTCTCGTCGGACACCGGTTAGGGATGAGCAGTTCTTC.

In its sample, this clonotype was seen a few times. The chain couples TRBV10-3 to TRBJ2-5; either TRBD1 or TRBD2 may fit D (6 bases each). Germline V gene lookup returns CDR1 ENHRY and CDR2 SYGVKD. The CDR3 is 14 amino acids. Trimming removed 10 bases from V and 1 base from J, with 16 bases in between. The DNA of the CDR3 is TGTGCCACCCTCGGAGGGGGGTTCCAAGAGACCCAGTACTTC. The encoded protein is CATLGGGFQETQYF.

This chain's CDR3 is CASSTSKQFF. Written as DNA, the CDR3 is TGTGCCAGCAGTACTTCAAAGCAGTTCTTC. This rearrangement joins TRBV2 to TRBJ2-1; D ambiguous. There are 10 residues in the CDR3. V shed 5 bases and J shed 11 bases, with 7 bases lying between them. Germline CDR1 SNHLY, CDR2 FYNNEI.

V usage is TRBV6-5 and J usage is TRBJ2-7, with D possibly TRBD1 on 6 matching bases. V shed 4 bases and J shed 3 bases, with 16 bases lying between them. Germline V gene sequence: CDR1 MNHEY, CDR2 SVGAGI. This CDR3 spans 15 amino acids. The CDR3 protein is CASSWSTGYNYEQYF. CDR3 in DNA: TGTGCCAGCAGTTGGTCCACAGGGTATAACTACGAGCAGTACTTC.

This clonotype appeared once. This sequence joins TRBV7-2 and TRBJ2-1; D gene ambiguous. Trimming shortened V by 2 bases and J by 11 bases, and 7 bases separated the two germline ends. This CDR3 is built from 11 residues. Germline loops: CDR1 SGHTA, CDR2 FQGNSA. The CDR3 is CASSLIKQQFF. The CDR3 coding sequence is TGTGCCAGCAGCTTAATCAAGCAGCAGTTCTTC. Full variable domain (missing parts from reference TRBV7-2 and TRBJ2-1): GAGVSQSPSNKVTEKGKDVELRCDPISGHTALYWYRQSLGQGLEFLIYFQGNSAPDKSGLPSDRFSAERTGGSVSTLTIQRTQQEDSAVYLCASSLIKQQFFGPGTRLTVL.

A remark on this clonotype: The junction differs from germline at one of its ends, possibly a read error. V usage is TRBV4-1 and J usage is TRBJ2-7; D uncertain. Germline lookup yields CDR1 MGHRA and CDR2 YSYEKL. This CDR3 region has 13 residues. In DNA form, the CDR3 reads TGCGCCAGCAGCCGATCTAATTCCTGCGAGCAGTACTTC. It translates to CASSRSNSCEQYF.

This clonotype was seen only a few times. The chain is built from TRBV6-5 and TRBJ2-3, with 10 bases matching TRBD2. The J segment lost 2 bases and the V segment lost 5 bases, leaving 7 bases of the junction unmatched. The CDR3 spans 16 residues. Germline V CDR1 and CDR2: MNHEY, SVGAGI. The CDR3 DNA is TGTGCCAGCAGTACCGGGACTAGCGTTATCACAGATACGCAGTATTTT. Protein sequence: CASSTGTSVITDTQYF.

The chain is built from TRBV20-1 and TRBJ2-3, with D uncertain. The germline V and J ends were trimmed by 6 bases and 4 bases, with 8 bases remaining between them. The CDR3 covers 11 residues. Germline-derived CDR1 and CDR2 are DFQATT and SNEGSKA (reference sequence). The CDR3, as DNA: TGCAGTGCCACAACATCAGATACGCAGTATTTT. This sequence encodes CSATTSDTQYF.

This rearrangement joins TRBV11-2 to TRBJ2-7; 7 bases are shared with TRBD1. With 5 bases clipped from V and 0 bases from J, the junction kept 7 bases outside the gene matches. Looked up from germline, CDR1 is SGHAT and CDR2 is FQNNGV. This CDR3 is 15 amino acids long. The CDR3 DNA follows: TGTGCCAGCAGCGATAAACAGGGGCACTCCTACGAGCAGTACTTC. Protein product: CASSDKQGHSYEQYF.

The chain has TRBV15 and TRBJ2-1; no clear D. Per the germline V gene, CDR1 is LNHNV and CDR2 is YYDKDF (reference sequence). V lost 4 bases to trimming and J lost 0 bases, with 10 bases between them. The CDR3 is 15 residues long. DNA of the CDR3: TGTGCCACCAGCAACCTTTTCGTCTCCTACAATGAGCAGTTCTTC. Its translation: CATSNLFVSYNEQFF.